This T cell receptor beta chain is drawn from a study of T cell responses to AZD1222 COVID-19 vaccine. General study points: Repertoires were obtained solely post-peak T cell response. Two AZD1222 doses significantly raised spike-specific TCR breadth and depth over controls. Clonal diversity was possibly underestimated, and the donors were mostly white British, with more females.

To note about this clone: Its matching antigen is unknown.

The repertoire was sequenced with immunoSEQ multiplex PCR; TCRdb's copy has only in-frame clones and lacks some. The sample holds 90,000 to 100,000 clones, roughly 88% seen once. The germline V gene encodes CDR1 SGDLS and CDR2 YYNGEE. The V gene end was trimmed by 0 bases and the J gene end by 4 bases; junction bases not matched to a gene: 8. There are 17 residues in the CDR3. This clonotype originated in an adult who received the AZD1222 COVID-19 vaccine. The material was peripheral blood, obtained 28 days after the second AZD1222 dose. V is TRBV9 and J is TRBJ2-1; 9 nucleotides agree with TRBD2. The CDR3 coding sequence is TGTGCCAGCAGCGTAGCTCGATCTAGCGGGGTTTACAATGAGCAGTTCTTC. This sequence encodes CASSVARSSGVYNEQFF.